These T cell receptor beta chains were read from a single sample in a study of T cells in Graves' hyperthyroidism and ophthalmopathy. One entry per CDR3 protein results from TCRdb running MiXCR on the multiplex PCR reads. Here the sample spans roughly 350,000 distinct CDR3 sequences, roughly an eighth being singletons. The sequencing sample was made of blood. All receptors come from a woman aged 35 to 49 with Graves' ophthalmopathy. The CDR3 runs from the conserved cysteine through the conserved F or W. The D gene is left open where the match is weak. Clone sizes are given selectively: once, few, many, or a class where the clone is expanded.

TRBD2	TRBJ2-3	many	TRBV7-2	TGTGCCAGCAGCTTAGGGGTTAGCGGGAGGGGCACAGATACGCAGTATTTT	CASSLGVSGRGTDTQYF
TRBD1	TRBJ2-7	-	TRBV10-2	TGCGCCAGCACGGCAGGGGGTTTACGGTACGAGCAGTACTTC	CASTAGGLRYEQYF
-	TRBJ1-6	-	TRBV6-2/TRBV6-3	TGTGCCAGCAGTCGACCCCCGGGGCGAGTAGATTCACCCCTCCACTTT	CASSRPPGRVDSPLHF
TRBD2	TRBJ2-3	many	TRBV24-1	TGTGCCGCCCAGACTAGCGGGGGCACAGATACGCAGTATTTT	CAAQTSGGTDTQYF
-	TRBJ2-1	few	TRBV7-2	TGTGCCAGCAGCCAGAGGGTCAAAAGCTCCTACAATGAGCAGTTCTTC	CASSQRVKSSYNEQFF
TRBD1	TRBJ2-3	-	TRBV5-4	TGTGCCAGCAGCTTGGCGGACAGGGGACCAGATACGCAGTATTTT	CASSLADRGPDTQYF
-	TRBJ2-7	-	TRBV27	TGTGCCAGCAGTTTAACCCAGGGTTGGGGCTCCTACGAGCAGTACTTC	CASSLTQGWGSYEQYF
-	TRBJ2-3	-	TRBV4-1	TGCGCCAGCAGCCAAGAACGGGGTCTACCCCGCGGGGCAGATACGCAGTATTTT	CASSQERGLPRGADTQYF
-	TRBJ2-1	many	TRBV11-2	TGTGCCAGCAGCATAAGTAGGGGGGCGGGCAATGAGCAGTTCTTC	CASSISRGAGNEQFF
TRBD1	TRBJ1-1	many	TRBV20-1	TGCAGTGCCAACTTCAAAGGGACAGGGTGGGACAGCACTGAAGCTTTCTTT	CSANFKGTGWDSTEAFF
TRBD2	TRBJ2-3	-	TRBV9	TGTGCCAGCAGCGTGCTAGCGGGGGGCTCCACAGATACGCAGTATTTT	CASSVLAGGSTDTQYF
-	TRBJ2-7	many	TRBV20-1	TGCAGTGCTGGGCAGTACTACGAGCAGTACTTC	CSAGQYYEQYF
TRBD1	TRBJ2-3	many	TRBV6-1	TGTGCCAGCACCTTTGACAGGGGCACAGATACGCAGTATTTT	CASTFDRGTDTQYF
-	TRBJ1-5	many	TRBV20-1	TGCAGTGCTAGAGGGTGGGACGGTAATCAGCCCCAGCATTTT	CSARGWDGNQPQHF
TRBD1	TRBJ2-7	few	TRBV4-1	TGCGCCAGCAGCCGGGCGACAGGGTACTCCTACGAGCAGTACTTC	CASSRATGYSYEQYF
-	TRBJ1-6	-	TRBV11-3	TGTGCCAGCAGCCCGAATGCCGGGACGATATTCTCACCCCTCCACTTT	CASSPNAGTIFSPLHF
TRBD1	TRBJ1-5	many	TRBV27	TGTGCCAGCAGTCCGCGACAGGGAACTCAGCCCCAGCATTTT	CASSPRQGTQPQHF
-	TRBJ2-5	many	TRBV6-2/TRBV6-3	TGTGCCAGCAGTAACCGGGACTCAAAACAAGAGACCCAGTACTTC	CASSNRDSKQETQYF
TRBD2	TRBJ2-3	many	TRBV12-3/TRBV12-4	TGTGCCAGCAGTCTTGGGGGGGGGAGCACAGATACGCAGTATTTT	CASSLGGGSTDTQYF
-	TRBJ2-1	many	TRBV9	TGTGCCAGCAGCCCATCTAGGGGGAGGGTCTCCTACAATGAGCAGTTCTTC	CASSPSRGRVSYNEQFF
-	TRBJ1-1	many	TRBV20-1	TGCAGTGCAATTCCGAACACTGAAGCTTTCTTT	CSAIPNTEAFF
-	TRBJ2-2	few	TRBV27	TGTGCCAGCACCTTGGGGGGGGGCGCCGGGGAGCTGTTTTTT	CASTLGGGAGELFF
-	TRBJ2-1	many	TRBV27	TGTGCCAGCAGTTTATACTCCTACAATGAGCAGTTCTTC	CASSLYSYNEQFF
-	TRBJ1-2	many	TRBV2	TGTGCCAGCAGTGACGGCAGGTATGGCTACACCTTC	CASSDGRYGYTF
-	TRBJ1-6	-	TRBV28	TGTGCCAGCAGTTCCGGGCCACTGAATTCACCCCTCCACTTT	CASSSGPLNSPLHF
TRBD2	TRBJ2-1	few	TRBV10-3	TGTGCCATCAGTCTCGGGACTAGCGACGTCAATGAGCAGTTCTTC	CAISLGTSDVNEQFF
-	TRBJ2-7	many	TRBV7-2	TGTGCCAGCAGCGACAGGACTTTAACGCCCTACGAGCAGTACTTC	CASSDRTLTPYEQYF
TRBD2	TRBJ2-2	-	TRBV3-1	TGTGCCAGCAGCCAGGTACCGGGACTAGCATCAAGCACCGGGGAGCTGTTTTTT	CASSQVPGLASSTGELFF
-	TRBJ2-3	many	TRBV2	TGTGCCAGCAATATCTTTAGCACAGATACGCAGTATTTT	CASNIFSTDTQYF